Listed here are 24 T cell receptor beta chains from one sample, sequenced in a study of metastatic and nonmetastatic thyroid tumors. TCRdb reanalyzed the PCR reads via MiXCR. The sample contains about 92,000 clones, about 16% of which appear only once. Thyroid surgery was preceded by no treatment in any patient. Sample: blood. Source of these receptors: a female donor with papillary thyroid cancer or a benign thyroid nodule (not recorded which). Some clones in this sample may be carry-over from other donors' samples.

This clone was seen many times. The V gene is TRBV19, the J gene TRBJ2-5, with TRBD2 identical over 7 bases. The V and J ends lost 7 bases and 3 bases, in that order; junction bases with no gene match: 17. Germline V lookup: CDR1 LNHDA, CDR2 SQIVND (reference sequence). The CDR3 runs to 17 residues. The CDR3 sequence is CASIGSMAGREEETQYF. CDR3 nucleotides: TGTGCCAGTATAGGGAGTATGGCGGGACGGGAGGAAGAGACCCAGTACTTC.

This clone was seen many times. This chain connects TRBV4-2 to TRBJ1-2, with a possible D match to TRBD1 (6 bases). The germline V and J ends were trimmed by 4 bases and 2 bases, with 14 bases remaining between them. CDR1 and CDR2 (germline): LGHNA, YNFKEQ. The CDR3 length is 15 residues. The CDR3 loop is CASSPTRTANYGYTF. CDR3 in DNA: TGTGCCAGCAGCCCCACCCGGACAGCCAACTATGGCTACACCTTC.

Ten or more counts support this clone. V gene TRBV24-1 combines with J gene TRBJ1-2; no clear D gene. Trimming removed 6 bases from V and 5 bases from J, with 15 bases in between. The CDR3 has 14 residues. Looked up from germline, CDR1 is KGHDR and CDR2 is SFDVKD. The DNA for the CDR3 is TGTGCCACCAGTTCTCCAGTGGACCAGTATGGCTACACCTTC. Protein product: CATSSPVDQYGYTF.

This clone was recorded at least ten times. The V and J genes are TRBV5-1 and TRBJ2-7; the D call may be TRBD1 or TRBD2 (6 bases each). Trimming left V 3 bases short and J 4 bases short, with 20 bases between. Germline CDR1 is SGHRS and CDR2 is YFSETQ. The CDR3 covers 16 residues. In DNA, the CDR3 is TGCGCCAGCAGCTGGGGGGCAGCATCGGACGGGTACGAGCAGTACTTC. Translated: CASSWGAASDGYEQYF.

This clone was observed a handful of times. The V and J genes are TRBV28 and TRBJ2-5; weak D call: TRBD1 (5 bases). Germline assignment: CDR1 MDHEN and CDR2 SYDVKM. V dropped 6 bases and J dropped 4 bases, with 24 bases sitting between them. The CDR3 length is 17 residues. The CDR3 sequence is CASSPLFRGCWVETQYF. DNA for the CDR3: TGTGCCAGCAGCCCACTTTTTAGGGGCTGTTGGGTAGAGACCCAGTACTTC.

This clone was detected many times. The chain recombines TRBV5-1 with TRBJ1-1, with D maybe TRBD1 (6 bases). Trimming removed 1 base at V and 1 base at J, with 11 bases between. Germline V gene sequence: CDR1 SGHRS, CDR2 YFSETQ. The length of the CDR3 is 15 residues. As DNA, the CDR3 is TGCGCCAGCAGCTTGATGGGGGCCCCGAACACTGAAGCTTTCTTT. Translating gives CASSLMGAPNTEAFF.

This clone was picked up many times. The CDR3 nucleotides are TGTGCCAGCAGTTACTTTCGGGGTGGGACTGAAGCTTTCTTT. Encoded protein: CASSYFRGGTEAFF. This sequence joins TRBV6-5 and TRBJ1-1; no reliable D call. The germline V gene encodes CDR1 MNHEY and CDR2 SVGAGI. The CDR3 length is 14 residues. Between the trimmed V and J ends, which lost 1 base and 5 bases, there was a span of 11 bases.

The CDR3 spells CATSQGCTEAFF. In DNA form, the CDR3 reads TGTGCCACCTCCCAGGGGTGTACTGAAGCTTTCTTT. The chain carries TRBV19 and TRBJ1-1; a weak D match, TRBD1 (6 bases). Trimming shortened V by 10 bases and J by 5 bases, and 14 bases separated the two germline ends. Germline V lookup: CDR1 LNHDA, CDR2 SQIVND (reference sequence). The CDR3 loop spans 12 amino acids.

This clone was recorded at least ten times. V is TRBV28 and J is TRBJ2-1; 8 bases line up with TRBD1. The CDR3 totals 16 residues. Per germline, CDR1 MDHEN and CDR2 SYDVKM. V lost 6 bases to trimming and J lost 2 bases; unmatched junction nucleotides: 9. The CDR3 sequence: CASSPTTDRAYNEQFF. The CDR3 bases are TGTGCCAGCAGCCCCACTACGGACAGGGCCTACAATGAGCAGTTCTTC.

Only one count was recorded for this clone. The V gene is TRBV20-1, the J gene TRBJ2-7, with 7 bases fitting TRBD2. Germline V gene data show CDR1 as DFQATT and CDR2 as SNEGSKA (reference sequence). The V gene end was trimmed by 3 bases and the J gene end by 4 bases; junction bases not matched to a gene: 9. The CDR3 spans 14 residues. For the CDR3, the DNA is TGCAGTGCTAGTGCAGGCGGGAGATTTTACGAGCAGTACTTC. It codes for CSASAGGRFYEQYF.

The table lists this clone with many counts. The sample holds other DNA sequences that translate to the same CDR3. V gene TRBV20-1 combines with J gene TRBJ2-7, with D unclear. V dropped 3 bases and J dropped 0 bases, with 6 bases sitting between them. The CDR3 is 12 amino acids. CDR1 is DFQATT, CDR2 SNEGSKA, per germline (reference sequence). This CDR3 is CSASPSSYEQYF. The CDR3 bases are TGCAGTGCTAGTCCGTCCTCCTACGAGCAGTACTTC.

This clone was counted at least ten times. The chain links TRBV19 to TRBJ2-2; D is perhaps TRBD1 or TRBD2 (6 bases each). The germline V gene has CDR1 LNHDA and CDR2 SQIVND (reference sequence). The CDR3 loop spans 15 amino acids. The germline V and J ends were trimmed by 6 bases and 11 bases, with 22 bases remaining between them. The CDR3: CASSPLSGAWFELFF. The CDR3, as DNA: TGTGCCAGTAGCCCTCTATCGGGGGCTTGGTTTGAGCTGTTTTTT.

With respect to this clone: Because it lacks the conserved phenylalanine or tryptophan at the end, this CDR3 is likely a read error. The chain uses TRBV4-2 and TRBJ1-2; 8 bases map to TRBD1. Germline CDR1 is LGHNA and CDR2 is YNFKEQ. The CDR3 has 15 residues. The trim removed 1 base at V and 2 bases at J, leaving 3 bases unmatched. CDR3 DNA sequence: TGTGCCAGCAGCCAAGCCTGGACAGGGAACTATGGCTACACCCTT. Residues: CASSQAWTGNYGYTL.

This clone was detected many times. This sequence joins TRBV20-1 and TRBJ2-6; D gene unclear. CDR3 length equals 14 residues. The V end was cut by 6 bases, the J end by 0 bases, with 9 bases between. The germline V gene has CDR1 DFQATT and CDR2 SNEGSKA (reference sequence). Here the CDR3 DNA reads TGCAGTGCCGATCCACACTCTGGGGCCAACGTCCTGACTTTC. It specifies CSADPHSGANVLTF.

This clone was counted a single time. This may be a read error: a much more frequent sequence differs by one nucleotide. The identical CDR3 is also encoded by other nucleotide sequences in the sample. The chain joins TRBV5-4 to TRBJ1-1; no clear D. V shed 1 base and J shed 1 base, with 8 bases lying between them. Germline V gene lookup returns CDR1 SGHNT and CDR2 YYREEE (reference sequence). The CDR3 spans 14 residues. This CDR3 is CASSLQPTNTEAFF. The CDR3 coding sequence is TGTGCCAGCAGCTTGCAACCTACGAACACTGAAGCTTTCTTT.

This clone was seen repeatedly, ten times or more. J is TRBJ1-6 and V is TRBV6-1, with 7 bases lining up with TRBD1. Trimming at V came to 5 bases and at J to 5 bases, leaving 9 bases not matched to a gene. The germline CDR1 and CDR2 sequences are MNHNS and SASEGT. CDR3 length: 16 residues. The CDR3 coding sequence is TGTGCCAGCAGTCGGGCTACAGGGGTCGATAATTCACCCCTCCACTTT. Its protein product is CASSRATGVDNSPLHF.

This clone was observed a few times. The junction departs from the called germline gene at one end, perhaps through a read error. V is TRBV27 and J is TRBJ1-2; no reliable D call. The CDR3 contains 13 residues. CDR1 is MNHEY and CDR2 is SMNVEV in the germline V gene (reference sequence). CDR3 amino acids: CACSLSTGLGYTF. As DNA, the CDR3 is TGTGCCTGCAGTTTGTCGACTGGGTTGGGATACACCTTC.

This clone was seen ten or more times. The V call is TRBV11-2, the J call TRBJ1-2; 8 bases fit TRBD1. The trim removed 5 bases at V and 2 bases at J, leaving 10 bases unmatched. The CDR3 length is 16 residues. Germline assignment: CDR1 SGHAT and CDR2 FQNNGV. The CDR3 loop is CASSVQNDRGNYGYTF. In DNA form, the CDR3 reads TGTGCCAGCAGCGTCCAAAACGACAGGGGAAACTATGGCTACACCTTC. The complete variable domain, with remaining parts taken from reference TRBV11-2 and TRBJ1-2, reads EAGVAQSPRYKIIEKRQSVAFWCNPISGHATLYWYQQILGQGPKLLIQFQNNGVVDDSQLPKDRFSAERLKGVDSTLKIQPAKLEDSAVYLCASSVQNDRGNYGYTFGSGTRLTVV.

Concerning this clone itself: Given a much more abundant clone one base away, this may be a read error. The V gene is TRBV6-1, the J gene TRBJ2-3, with TRBD2 matching over 7 bases. V dropped 6 bases and J dropped 0; count of bases not matched to a gene: 9. The length of the CDR3 is 16 residues. Germline CDR1 MNHNS, CDR2 SASEGT. Here the CDR3 DNA reads TGTGCCAGCAGCCCCAGCAGCGGGGACAGCACAGATACGCAGTATTTT. Amino acid sequence: CASSPSSGDSTDTQYF.

Many counts were recorded for this clone. The chain carries TRBV20-1 and TRBJ2-4; weak D call: TRBD1 (6 bases). The CDR3 consists of 15 residues. Germline V gene sequence: CDR1 DFQATT, CDR2 SNEGSKA (reference sequence). V dropped 3 bases and J dropped 8 bases, with 20 bases sitting between them. The DNA of the CDR3 is TGCAGTGCTAGGGACAGCTCTCCCAAAACTTACATTCAGTACTTC. Protein product: CSARDSSPKTYIQYF.

As for this clone: This may come from a read error, since a much larger clone is one base off. This chain joins TRBV20-1 and TRBJ2-1; unclear D gene. Germline assignment: CDR1 DFQATT and CDR2 SNEGSKA (reference sequence). Between the trimmed V and J ends, which lost 4 bases and 6 bases, there was a span of 10 bases. This CDR3 region has 12 residues. In nucleotides, the CDR3 is TGCAGTGCTATAGGACCCACCAATGAGCAGTTCTTC. It codes for CSAIGPTNEQFF.

As regards this clone: A read error may be the cause here, since a much bigger clone is one base away. The chain couples TRBV9 to TRBJ1-1; D possibly corresponds to TRBD1 (6 bases). Trimming took off 4 bases at V and 2 bases at J, with 12 bases between the two ends. This CDR3 region has 14 residues. The germline V gene encodes CDR1 SGDLS and CDR2 YYNGEE. CDR3 nucleotides: TGTGCCAGCAGCCGACAGGTGGTCAACACTGAAGCTTTCTTT. This sequence encodes CASSRQVVNTEAFF.

This clone was seen only a few times. The gene calls are TRBV20-1 and TRBJ1-5, with D possibly TRBD1 on 6 matching bases. The CDR3 extends over 15 amino acids. Trimming shortened V by 6 bases and J by 0 bases, and 15 bases separated the two germline ends. CDR1 DFQATT and CDR2 SNEGSKA come from the germline V gene (reference sequence). CDR3 loop: CSAYRAGYSNQPQHF. The CDR3 DNA reads TGCAGTGCGTACAGGGCCGGTTATAGCAATCAGCCCCAGCATTTT.

This clone was recorded a few times. One end of the junction varies from germline; a read error may be responsible. This rearrangement joins TRBV6-2 or TRBV6-3 to TRBJ2-7; TRBD2 matches at 7 bases. Per the germline V gene, CDR1 is MNHEY and CDR2 is SVGEGT. The CDR3 runs 15 residues. CDR3 protein: CSSSYGGSRAYEQYF. CDR3 DNA: TGTTCCAGCAGTTACGGGGGGTCGCGTGCCTACGAGCAGTACTTC.